This T cell receptor beta chain is from a study of blood T cell repertoires in COVID-19. This CDR3 has 16 residues. The germline V and J ends were trimmed by 4 bases and 3 bases, with 19 bases remaining between them. CDR1 LGHNA and CDR2 YSLEER come from the germline V gene. Sequencing used immunoSEQ multiplex PCR; TCRdb keeps in-frame clones, though not all of them. The sample has a few hundred thousand clones, roughly 92% seen once; the top ten hold 0.7% to 0.95%. The receptor was isolated from a middle-aged woman who had been exposed to COVID-19. The sequenced material came from PBMCs or T cells enriched from blood (not recorded which). This chain connects TRBV4-3 to TRBJ2-7; tentatively, D is TRBD2 (6 bases). Here the CDR3 DNA reads TGCGCCAGCAGCCCCAGGCTGGGGGGTCGCGTCTACGAGCAGTACTTC. Protein sequence: CASSPRLGGRVYEQYF.